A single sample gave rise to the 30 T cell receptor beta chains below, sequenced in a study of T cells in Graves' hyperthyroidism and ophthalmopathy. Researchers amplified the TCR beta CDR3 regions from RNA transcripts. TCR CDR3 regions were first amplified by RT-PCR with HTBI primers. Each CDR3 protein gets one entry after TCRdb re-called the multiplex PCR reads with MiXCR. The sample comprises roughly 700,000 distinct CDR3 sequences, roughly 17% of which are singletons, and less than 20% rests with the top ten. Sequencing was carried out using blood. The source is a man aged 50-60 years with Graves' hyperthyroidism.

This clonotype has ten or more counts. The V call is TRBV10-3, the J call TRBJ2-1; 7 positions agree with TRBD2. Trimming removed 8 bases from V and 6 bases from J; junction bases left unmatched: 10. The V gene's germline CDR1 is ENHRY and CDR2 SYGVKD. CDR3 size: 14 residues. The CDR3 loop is CAILDPAGPNEQFF. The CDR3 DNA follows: TGTGCCATCTTGGATCCAGCGGGGCCCAATGAGCAGTTCTTC.

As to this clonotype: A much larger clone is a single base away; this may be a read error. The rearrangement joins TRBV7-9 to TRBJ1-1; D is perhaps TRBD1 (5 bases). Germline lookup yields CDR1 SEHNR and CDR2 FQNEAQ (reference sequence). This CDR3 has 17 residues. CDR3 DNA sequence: TGTGCCAGCCTAATGGGGCCCGGAGGGACCTTGAACACTGGAGCTTTCTTT. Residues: CASLMGPGGTLNTGAFF.

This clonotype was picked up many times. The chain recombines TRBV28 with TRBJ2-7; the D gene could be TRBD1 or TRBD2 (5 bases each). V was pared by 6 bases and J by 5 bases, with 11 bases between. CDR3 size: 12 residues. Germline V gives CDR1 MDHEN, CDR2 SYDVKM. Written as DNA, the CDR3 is TGTGCCAGCAGCGACCAGGGAGACGAGCAGTACTTC. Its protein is CASSDQGDEQYF.

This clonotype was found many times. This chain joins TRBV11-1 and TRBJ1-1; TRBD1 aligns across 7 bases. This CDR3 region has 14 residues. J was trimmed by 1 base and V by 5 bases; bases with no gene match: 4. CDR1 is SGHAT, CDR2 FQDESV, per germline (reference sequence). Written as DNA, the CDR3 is TGTGCCAGCAGCCCCCACAGGGGGAACACTGAAGCTTTCTTT. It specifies CASSPHRGNTEAFF.

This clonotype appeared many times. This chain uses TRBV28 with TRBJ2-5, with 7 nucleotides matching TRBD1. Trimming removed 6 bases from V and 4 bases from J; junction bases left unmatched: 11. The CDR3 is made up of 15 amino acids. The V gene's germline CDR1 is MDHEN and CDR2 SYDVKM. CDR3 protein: CASSPRQGQGETQYF. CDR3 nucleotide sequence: TGTGCCAGCAGCCCAAGACAGGGTCAGGGAGAGACCCAGTACTTC.

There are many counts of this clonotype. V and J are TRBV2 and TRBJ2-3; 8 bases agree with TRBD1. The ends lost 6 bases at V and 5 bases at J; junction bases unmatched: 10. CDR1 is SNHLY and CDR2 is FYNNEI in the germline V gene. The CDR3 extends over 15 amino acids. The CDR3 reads CASSGQGLRGDTQYF. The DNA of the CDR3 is TGTGCCAGCAGCGGACAGGGATTGCGGGGAGATACGCAGTATTTT.

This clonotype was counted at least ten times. The CDR3 region is CASSVRTGAYGYTF. CDR3 sequence (DNA): TGTGCCAGCAGCGTCCGGACAGGAGCCTATGGCTACACCTTC. The chain links TRBV28 to TRBJ1-2; 7 positions match TRBD1. CDR3 length equals 14 residues. V shed 6 bases, J shed 4 bases, and the junction held 8 bases outside the gene matches. Germline CDR1 MDHEN, CDR2 SYDVKM.

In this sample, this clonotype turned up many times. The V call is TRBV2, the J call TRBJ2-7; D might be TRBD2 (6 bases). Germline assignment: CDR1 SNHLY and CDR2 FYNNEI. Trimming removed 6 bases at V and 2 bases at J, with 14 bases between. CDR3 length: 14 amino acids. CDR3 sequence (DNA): TGTGCCAGCAGGGGACTCCGAAAACCCTACGAGCAGTACTTC. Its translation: CASRGLRKPYEQYF.

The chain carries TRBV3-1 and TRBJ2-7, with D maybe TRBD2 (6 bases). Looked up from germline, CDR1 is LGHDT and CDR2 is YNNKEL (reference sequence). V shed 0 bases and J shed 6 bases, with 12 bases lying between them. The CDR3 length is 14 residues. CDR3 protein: CASSQDLEGSEQYF. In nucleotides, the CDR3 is TGTGCCAGCAGCCAAGACTTGGAGGGGTCCGAGCAGTACTTC.

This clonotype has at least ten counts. The CDR3 region is CSAPPGTGYYNEQFF. DNA of the CDR3: TGCAGTGCTCCTCCCGGGACTGGGTATTACAATGAGCAGTTCTTC. The gene calls are TRBV20-1 and TRBJ2-1; D might be TRBD2 (6 bases). The CDR3 sequence is 15 residues long. Germline V lookup: CDR1 DFQATT, CDR2 SNEGSKA (reference sequence). Trimming stripped 5 bases from V and 4 bases from J, with 18 bases between.

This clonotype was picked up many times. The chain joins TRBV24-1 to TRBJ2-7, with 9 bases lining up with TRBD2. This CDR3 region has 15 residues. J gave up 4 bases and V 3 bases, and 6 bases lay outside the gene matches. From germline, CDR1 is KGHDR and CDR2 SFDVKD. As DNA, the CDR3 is TGTGCCACCAGTGATCCGCGGGAGGGCCTTTACGAGCAGTACTTC. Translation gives CATSDPREGLYEQYF.

CDR3 nucleotide sequence: TGTGCCAGTAGTAACGGAAGGGGGGCTAACTACGAGCAGTACTTC. Translation: CASSNGRGANYEQYF. This chain links TRBV19 with TRBJ2-7; D assignment may be TRBD1 or TRBD2 (6 bases each). The CDR3 loop spans 15 amino acids. Trimming took off 4 bases at V and 3 bases at J, with 16 bases between the two ends. The germline CDR1 and CDR2 sequences are LNHDA and SQIVND (reference sequence).

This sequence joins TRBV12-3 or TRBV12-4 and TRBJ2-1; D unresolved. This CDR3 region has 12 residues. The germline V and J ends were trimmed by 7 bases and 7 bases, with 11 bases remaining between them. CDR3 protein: CASNFRLNEQFF. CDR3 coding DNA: TGTGCCAGCAACTTCCGCCTAAATGAGCAGTTCTTC.

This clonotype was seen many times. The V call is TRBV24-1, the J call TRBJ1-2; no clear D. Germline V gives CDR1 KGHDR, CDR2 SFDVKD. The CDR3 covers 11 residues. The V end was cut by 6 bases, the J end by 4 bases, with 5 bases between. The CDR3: CATSPGYGYTF. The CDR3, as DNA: TGTGCCACCAGTCCGGGCTATGGCTACACCTTC.

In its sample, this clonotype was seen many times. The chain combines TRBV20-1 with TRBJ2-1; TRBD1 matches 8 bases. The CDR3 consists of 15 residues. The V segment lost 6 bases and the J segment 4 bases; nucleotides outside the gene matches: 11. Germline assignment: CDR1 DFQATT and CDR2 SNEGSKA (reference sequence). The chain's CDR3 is CSANRPGTGYNEQFF. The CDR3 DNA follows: TGCAGTGCCAATCGGCCTGGGACAGGTTACAATGAGCAGTTCTTC.

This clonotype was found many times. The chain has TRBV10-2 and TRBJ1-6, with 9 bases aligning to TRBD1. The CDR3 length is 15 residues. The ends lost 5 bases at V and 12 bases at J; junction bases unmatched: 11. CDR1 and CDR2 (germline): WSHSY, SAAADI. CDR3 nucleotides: TGCGCCAGCAGTTCAACCGGGACAGGGACAGAACCCCTCCACTTT. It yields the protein CASSSTGTGTEPLHF.

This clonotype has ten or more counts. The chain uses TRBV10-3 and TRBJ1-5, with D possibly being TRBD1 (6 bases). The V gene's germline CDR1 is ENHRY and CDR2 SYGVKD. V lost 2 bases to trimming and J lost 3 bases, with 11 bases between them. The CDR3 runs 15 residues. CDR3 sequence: CAISEVTGPNQPQHF. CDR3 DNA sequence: TGTGCCATCAGTGAGGTAACAGGGCCCAATCAGCCCCAGCATTTT.

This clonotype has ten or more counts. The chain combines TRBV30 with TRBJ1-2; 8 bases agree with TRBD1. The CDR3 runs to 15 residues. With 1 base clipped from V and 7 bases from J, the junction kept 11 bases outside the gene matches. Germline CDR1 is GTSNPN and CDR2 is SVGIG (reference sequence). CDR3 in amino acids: CAWSAWTGLAGGYTF. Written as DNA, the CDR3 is TGTGCCTGGAGTGCTTGGACAGGGCTGGCCGGTGGCTACACCTTC.

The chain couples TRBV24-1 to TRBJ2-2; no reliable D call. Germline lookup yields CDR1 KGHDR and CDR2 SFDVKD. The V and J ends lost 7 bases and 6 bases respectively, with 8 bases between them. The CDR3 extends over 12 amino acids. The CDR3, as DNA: TGTGCCACCAGACAGTTTTCCGGGGAGCTGTTTTTT. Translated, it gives CATRQFSGELFF.

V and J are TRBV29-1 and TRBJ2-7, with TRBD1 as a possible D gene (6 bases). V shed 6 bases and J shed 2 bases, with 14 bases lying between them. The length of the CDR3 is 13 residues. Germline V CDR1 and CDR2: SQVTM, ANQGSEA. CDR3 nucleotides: TGCAGCGTGGCACAGGGTGGGACCTACGAGCAGTACTTC. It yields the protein CSVAQGGTYEQYF.

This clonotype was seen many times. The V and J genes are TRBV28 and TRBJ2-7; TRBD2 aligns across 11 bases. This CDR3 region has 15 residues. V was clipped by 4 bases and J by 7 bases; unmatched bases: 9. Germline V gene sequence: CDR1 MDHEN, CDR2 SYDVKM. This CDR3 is CASSYSGRAFGEQYF. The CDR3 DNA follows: TGTGCCAGCAGTTATAGCGGGAGGGCCTTCGGGGAGCAGTACTTC.

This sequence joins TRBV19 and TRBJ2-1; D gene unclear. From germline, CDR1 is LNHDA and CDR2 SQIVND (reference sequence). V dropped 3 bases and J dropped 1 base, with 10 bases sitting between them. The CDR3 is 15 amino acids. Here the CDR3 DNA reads TGTGCCAGTAGTATTGCCCCCTCTTCCTACAATGAGCAGTTCTTC. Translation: CASSIAPSSYNEQFF.

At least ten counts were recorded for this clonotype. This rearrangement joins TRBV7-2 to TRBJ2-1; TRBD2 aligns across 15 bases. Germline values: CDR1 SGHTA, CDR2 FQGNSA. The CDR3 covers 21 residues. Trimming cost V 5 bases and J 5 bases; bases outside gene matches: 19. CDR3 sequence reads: CASSQTIGLAGGLWGHNEQFF. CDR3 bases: TGTGCCAGCAGCCAAACAATAGGACTAGCGGGAGGGTTGTGGGGGCACAATGAGCAGTTCTTC. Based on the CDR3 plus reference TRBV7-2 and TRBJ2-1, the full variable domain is GAGVSQSPSNKVTEKGKDVELRCDPISGHTALYWYRQSLGQGLEFLIYFQGNSAPDKSGLPSDRFSAERTGGSVSTLTIQRTQQEDSAVYLCASSQTIGLAGGLWGHNEQFFGPGTRLTVL.

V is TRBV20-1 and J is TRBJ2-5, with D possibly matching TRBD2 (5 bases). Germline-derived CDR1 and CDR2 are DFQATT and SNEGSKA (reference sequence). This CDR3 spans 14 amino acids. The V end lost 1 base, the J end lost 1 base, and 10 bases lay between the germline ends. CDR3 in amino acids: CSARAPRGQETQYF. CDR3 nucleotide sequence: TGCAGTGCTAGAGCCCCCCGGGGCCAAGAGACCCAGTACTTC.

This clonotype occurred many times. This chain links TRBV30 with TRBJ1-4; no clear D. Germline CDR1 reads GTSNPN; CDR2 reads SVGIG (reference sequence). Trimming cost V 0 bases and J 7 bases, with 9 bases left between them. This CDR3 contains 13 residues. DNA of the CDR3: TGTGCCTGGAGTGTACAAGGTTCTGAAAAACTGTTTTTT. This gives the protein CAWSVQGSEKLFF.

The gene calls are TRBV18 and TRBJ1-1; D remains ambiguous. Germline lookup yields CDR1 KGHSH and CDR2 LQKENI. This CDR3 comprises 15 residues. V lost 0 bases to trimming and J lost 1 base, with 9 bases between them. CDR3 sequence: CASSPPSPGNTEAFF. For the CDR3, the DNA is TGTGCCAGCTCACCACCGTCTCCAGGGAACACTGAAGCTTTCTTT.

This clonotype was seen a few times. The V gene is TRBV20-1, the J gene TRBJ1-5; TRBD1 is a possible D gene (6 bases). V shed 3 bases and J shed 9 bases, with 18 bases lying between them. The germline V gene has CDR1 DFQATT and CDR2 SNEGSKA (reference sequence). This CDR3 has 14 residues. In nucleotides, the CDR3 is TGCAGTGCTAGTAGTGGGTTTCGAGGGGGGCCCCAGCATTTT. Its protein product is CSASSGFRGGPQHF.

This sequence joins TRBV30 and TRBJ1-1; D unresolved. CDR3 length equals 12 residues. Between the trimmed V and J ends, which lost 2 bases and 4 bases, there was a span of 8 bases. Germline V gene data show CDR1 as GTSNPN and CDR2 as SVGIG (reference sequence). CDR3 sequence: CAWSSRLTEAFF. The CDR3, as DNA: TGTGCCTGGAGTTCCAGGCTCACTGAAGCTTTCTTT.

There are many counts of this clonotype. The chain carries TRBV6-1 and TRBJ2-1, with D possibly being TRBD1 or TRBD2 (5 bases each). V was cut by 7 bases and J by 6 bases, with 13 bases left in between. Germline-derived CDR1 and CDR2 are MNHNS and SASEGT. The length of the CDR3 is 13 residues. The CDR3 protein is CASTPGRSNEQFF. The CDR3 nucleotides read TGTGCCAGCACTCCGGGGCGAAGCAATGAGCAGTTCTTC.

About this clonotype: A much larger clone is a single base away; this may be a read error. The CDR3 coding sequence is TGTGCCAGCAGCTCCCCGGACAGGAACTACAATGAGCAGTTCTTC. Protein product: CASSSPDRNYNEQFF. The chain couples TRBV11-2 to TRBJ2-1; 7 nucleotides align to TRBD1. There are 15 residues in the CDR3. The V gene end was trimmed by 4 bases and the J gene end by 3 bases; junction bases not matched to a gene: 6. Per the germline V gene, CDR1 is SGHAT and CDR2 is FQNNGV.